The entry below gives a single T cell receptor (beta chain) sequence along with its context. V lost 6 bases, J lost 4 bases, and 8 bases stayed unmatched. The CDR3 loop spans 16 amino acids. In germline, CDR1 is SNHLY, CDR2 FYNNEI. The sample comes from a study of blood T cell repertoires in COVID-19. Study-wide context: Italy, Spain and the United States were the sources of the convalescent and acute COVID-19 samples. Sample material is recorded as cDNA or gDNA derived from T cells, B-cell-depleted T cells, or PBMCs.

In the original workflow: Quantification of nucleated cells was approximated via reference gene primer amplification. Sequenced by immunoSEQ multiplex PCR; TCRdb stores in-frame clones only, minus some. V, J and clone size were drawn from that table, and D and trimming were deduced from the DNA. The table has about 74,000 clones, around 88% seen once; the top ten hold roughly 2.1%. Sequenced material: peripheral blood. This TCR derives from an elderly woman with active or convalescent COVID-19. The chain uses TRBV2 and TRBJ2-3; 12 bases map to TRBD2. The CDR3: CASRKTSGSISDTQYF. CDR3 DNA: TGTGCCAGCAGGAAGACTAGCGGGAGTATTTCAGATACGCAGTATTTT.